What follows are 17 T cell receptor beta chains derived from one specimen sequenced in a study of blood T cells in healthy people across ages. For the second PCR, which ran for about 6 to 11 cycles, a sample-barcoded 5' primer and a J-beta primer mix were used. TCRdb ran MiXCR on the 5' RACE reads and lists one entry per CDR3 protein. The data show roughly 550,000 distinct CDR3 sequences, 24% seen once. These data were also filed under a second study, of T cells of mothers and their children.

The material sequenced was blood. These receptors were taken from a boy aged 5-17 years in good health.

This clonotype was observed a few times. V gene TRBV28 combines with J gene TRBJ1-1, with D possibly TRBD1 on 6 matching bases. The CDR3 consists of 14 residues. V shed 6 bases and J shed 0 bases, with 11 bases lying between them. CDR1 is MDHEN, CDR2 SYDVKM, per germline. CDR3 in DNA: TGTGCCAGCAGGAGGGGGACGATGAACACTGAAGCTTTCTTT. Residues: CASRRGTMNTEAFF.

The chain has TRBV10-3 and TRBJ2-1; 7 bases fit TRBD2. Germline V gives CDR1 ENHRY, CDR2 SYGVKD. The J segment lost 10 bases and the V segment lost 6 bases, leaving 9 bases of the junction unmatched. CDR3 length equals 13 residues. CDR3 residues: CAIRGEYSGEQFF. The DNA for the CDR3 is TGTGCCATCAGGGGGGAGTATAGCGGGGAGCAGTTCTTC.

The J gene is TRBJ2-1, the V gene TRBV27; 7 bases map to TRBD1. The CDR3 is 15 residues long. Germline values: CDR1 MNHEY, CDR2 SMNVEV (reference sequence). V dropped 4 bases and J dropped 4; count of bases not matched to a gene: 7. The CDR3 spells CASSSPKQGYNEQFF. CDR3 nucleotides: TGTGCCAGCAGTTCGCCGAAACAGGGGTACAATGAGCAGTTCTTC.

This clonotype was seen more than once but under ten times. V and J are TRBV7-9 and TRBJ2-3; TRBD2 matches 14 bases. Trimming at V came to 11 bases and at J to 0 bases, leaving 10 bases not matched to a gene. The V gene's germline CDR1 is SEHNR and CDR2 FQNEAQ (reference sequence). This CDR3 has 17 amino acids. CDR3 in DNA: TGTGCCGCCGGACTAGCGGGAGGAGGGCCCAGCACAGATACGCAGTATTTT. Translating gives CAAGLAGGGPSTDTQYF. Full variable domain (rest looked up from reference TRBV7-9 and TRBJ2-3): DTGVSQNPRHKITKRGQNVTFRCDPISEHNRLYWYRQTLGQGPEFLTYFQNEAQLEKSRLLSDRFSAERPKGSFSTLEIQRTEQGDSAMYLCAAGLAGGGPSTDTQYFGPGTRLTVL.

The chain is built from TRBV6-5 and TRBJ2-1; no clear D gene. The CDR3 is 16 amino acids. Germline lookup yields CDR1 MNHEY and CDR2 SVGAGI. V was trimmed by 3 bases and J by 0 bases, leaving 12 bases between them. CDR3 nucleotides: TGTGCCAGCAGTTATTTGGCAGTCCGCTCCTACAATGAGCAGTTCTTC. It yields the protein CASSYLAVRSYNEQFF.

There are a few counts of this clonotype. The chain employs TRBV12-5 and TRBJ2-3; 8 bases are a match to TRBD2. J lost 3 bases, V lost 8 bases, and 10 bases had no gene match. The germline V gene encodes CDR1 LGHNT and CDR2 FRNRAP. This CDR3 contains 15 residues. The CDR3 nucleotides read TGTGCTAGTAAGGGGACTAGTGGAGGAACAGATACGCAGTATTTT. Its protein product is CASKGTSGGTDTQYF. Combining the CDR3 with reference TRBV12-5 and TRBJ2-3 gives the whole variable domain DARVTQTPRHKVTEMGQEVTMRCQPILGHNTVFWYRQTMMQGLELLAYFRNRAPLDDSGMPKDRFSAEMPDATLATLKIQPSEPRDSAVYFCASKGTSGGTDTQYFGPGTRLTVL.

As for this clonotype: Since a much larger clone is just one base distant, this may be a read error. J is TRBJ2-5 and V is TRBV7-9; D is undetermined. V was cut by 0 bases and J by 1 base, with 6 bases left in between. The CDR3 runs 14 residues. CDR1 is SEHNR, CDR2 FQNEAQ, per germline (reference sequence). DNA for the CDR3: TGTGCCAGCAGCTTAGCGAAGGGCCAAGAGACCCAGTACTTC. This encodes CASSLAKGQETQYF.

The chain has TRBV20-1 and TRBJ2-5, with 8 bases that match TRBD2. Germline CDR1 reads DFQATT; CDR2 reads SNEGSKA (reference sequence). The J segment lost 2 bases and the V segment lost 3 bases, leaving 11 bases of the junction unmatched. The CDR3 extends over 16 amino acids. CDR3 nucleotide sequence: TGCAGTGCTAGTGAGGGGGGCGGGGGGTATCAAGAGACCCAGTACTTC. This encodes CSASEGGGGYQETQYF.

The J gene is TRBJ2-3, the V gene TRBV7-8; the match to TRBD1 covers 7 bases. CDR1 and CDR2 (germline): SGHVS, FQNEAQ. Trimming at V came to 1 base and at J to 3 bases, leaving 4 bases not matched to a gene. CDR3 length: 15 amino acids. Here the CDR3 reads CASSLVQGKTDTQYF. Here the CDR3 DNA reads TGTGCCAGCAGCTTAGTACAGGGGAAGACAGATACGCAGTATTTT.

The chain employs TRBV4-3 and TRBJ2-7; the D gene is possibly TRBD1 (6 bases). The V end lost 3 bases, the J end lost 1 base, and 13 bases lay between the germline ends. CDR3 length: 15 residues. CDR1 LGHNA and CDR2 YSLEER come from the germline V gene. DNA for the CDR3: TGCGCCAGCAGCCAGGAGGACAGTACATCCTACGAGCAGTACTTC. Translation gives CASSQEDSTSYEQYF.

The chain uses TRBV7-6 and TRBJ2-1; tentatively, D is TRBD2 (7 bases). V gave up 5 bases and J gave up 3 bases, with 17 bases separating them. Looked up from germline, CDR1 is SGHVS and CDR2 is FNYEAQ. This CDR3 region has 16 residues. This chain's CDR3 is CASSPAVGGGYNEQFF. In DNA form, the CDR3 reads TGTGCCAGCAGCCCGGCAGTAGGGGGGGGCTACAATGAGCAGTTCTTC. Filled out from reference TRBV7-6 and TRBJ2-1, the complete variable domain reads GAGVSQSPRYKVTKRGQDVALRCDPISGHVSLYWYRQALGQGPEFLTYFNYEAQQDKSGLPNDRFSAERPEGSISTLTIQRTEQRDSAMYRCASSPAVGGGYNEQFFGPGTRLTVL.

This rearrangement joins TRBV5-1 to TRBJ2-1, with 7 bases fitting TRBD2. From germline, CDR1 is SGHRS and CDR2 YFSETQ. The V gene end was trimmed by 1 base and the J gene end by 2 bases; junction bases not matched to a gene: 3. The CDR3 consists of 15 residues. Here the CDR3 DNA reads TGCGCCAGCAGCTTGTGGGAGGGCACCTACAATGAGCAGTTCTTC. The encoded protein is CASSLWEGTYNEQFF.

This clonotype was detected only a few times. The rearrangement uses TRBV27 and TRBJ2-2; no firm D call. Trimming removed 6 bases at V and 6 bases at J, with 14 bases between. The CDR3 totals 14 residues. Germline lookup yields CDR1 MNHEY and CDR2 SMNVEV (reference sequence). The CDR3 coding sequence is TGTGCCAGCAGCCCCTTCGGATCTCCCGGGGAGCTGTTTTTT. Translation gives CASSPFGSPGELFF.

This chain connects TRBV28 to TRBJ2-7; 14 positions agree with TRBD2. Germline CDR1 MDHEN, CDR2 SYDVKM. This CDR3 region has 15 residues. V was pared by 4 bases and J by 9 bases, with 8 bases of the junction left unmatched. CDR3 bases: TGTGCCAGCAGTTCCGGACTAGCGGGAGGCCCGGGGCAGTACTTC. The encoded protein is CASSSGLAGGPGQYF.

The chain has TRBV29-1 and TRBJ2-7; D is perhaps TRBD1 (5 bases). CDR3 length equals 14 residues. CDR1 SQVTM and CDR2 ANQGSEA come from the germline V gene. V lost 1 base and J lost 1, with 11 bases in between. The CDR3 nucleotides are TGCAGCGTTGAAGCGGAGACAGAGTCCTACGAGCAGTACTTC. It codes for CSVEAETESYEQYF.

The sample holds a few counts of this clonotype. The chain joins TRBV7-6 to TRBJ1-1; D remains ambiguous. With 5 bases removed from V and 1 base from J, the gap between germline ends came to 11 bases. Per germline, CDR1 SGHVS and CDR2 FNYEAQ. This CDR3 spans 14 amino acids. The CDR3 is CASSPQAGNTEAFF. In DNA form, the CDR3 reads TGTGCCAGCAGCCCCCAAGCAGGGAACACTGAAGCTTTCTTT.

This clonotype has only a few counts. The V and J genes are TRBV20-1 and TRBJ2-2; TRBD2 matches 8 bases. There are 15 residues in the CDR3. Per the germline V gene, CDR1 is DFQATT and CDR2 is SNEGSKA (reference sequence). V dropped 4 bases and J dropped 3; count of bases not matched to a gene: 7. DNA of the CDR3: TGCAGTGCTACTTTAGCGGGGAGATACACCGGGGAGCTGTTTTTT. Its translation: CSATLAGRYTGELFF.